This is a list of T cell receptor beta chains from one sample in a study of response to subunit inactivated influenza vaccine. Each CDR3 protein gets one entry after TCRdb re-called the RT-PCR reads with MiXCR. Here the sample spans hundreds of thousands of distinct CDR3 sequences, over 25% being singletons. The source was CD4+ T cells sorted from PBMCs, collected approximately 5 days after vaccination. Receptor source: a man in his fifties who received an inactivated influenza vaccine. The CDR3 runs from the conserved cysteine through the conserved F or W. Each record gives: clone size, D gene, J gene, V gene, CDR3 DNA, CDR3 protein. D genes are given only for firm matches. Some rows mark clone size as missing; the rest say once, few, many or name a class of expanded clone.

. TRBD1 TRBJ2-2 TRBV5-1 TGCGCCAGCAGCTCAACCGGGACAGCGAACACCGGGGAGCTGTTTTTT CASSSTGTANTGELFF
many . TRBJ2-3 TRBV7-8 TGTGCCAGCAGCTTCCAACTTCCCGATACGCAGTATTTT CASSFQLPDTQYF
few TRBD2 TRBJ2-1 TRBV7-6 TGTGCCAGCAGCTCATATCCCGGGACTAGCGGATACAATGAGCAGTTCTTC CASSSYPGTSGYNEQFF
. TRBD2 TRBJ2-7 TRBV7-2 TGTGCCAGCAGCTTAGTCGGAGCGGGAGTAGGGGAGCAGTACTTC CASSLVGAGVGEQYF
many . TRBJ2-2 TRBV5-1 TGCGCCAGCAGCTTGCTCGGTAACACCGGGGAGCTGTTTTTT CASSLLGNTGELFF
. . TRBJ2-1 TRBV4-1 TGCGCCAGCAGCCAACGATATGCCGGCCCTACCTACAATGAGCAGTTCTTC CASSQRYAGPTYNEQFF
few . TRBJ2-1 TRBV29-1 TGCAGCGTTGGGTTACTGGAGCCCCGAGCATCCTACAATGAGCAGTTCTTC CSVGLLEPRASYNEQFF
. TRBD1 TRBJ2-1 TRBV10-3 TGTGCCATCAGTGCAGGGACAGTTAACAATGAGCAGTTCTTC CAISAGTVNNEQFF
. TRBD2 TRBJ2-1 TRBV6-6 TGTGCCAGCGTGAGTGGGACTACGGGTGAGCAGTTCTTC CASVSGTTGEQFF
. . TRBJ2-1 TRBV6-5 TGTGCCAGCAGTTTTTTTTCTCCTTACAAAGGGAATGAGCAGTTCTTC CASSFFSPYKGNEQFF
. . TRBJ2-1 TRBV24-1 TGTGCCACCAGTGATTTGTTCAACCCCAATGAGCAGTTCTTC CATSDLFNPNEQFF
. . TRBJ2-3 TRBV15 TGTGCCACCAGCAGAGATTTCAAGGGCCCCACAGATACGCAGTATTTT CATSRDFKGPTDTQYF
. TRBD1 TRBJ1-6 TRBV20-1 TGCAGTGCTGCGGACAGGGGGCTCGATTCACCCCTCCACTTT CSAADRGLDSPLHF
. TRBD2 TRBJ2-3 TRBV7-2 TGTGCCAGCAGCCAAGGGACTACCCGCACAGATACGCAGTATTTT CASSQGTTRTDTQYF
. TRBD2 TRBJ2-5 TRBV29-1 TGCAGCGCTGCCAAGCGGGGGCCGGGGGAGACCCAGTACTTC CSAAKRGPGETQYF
. . TRBJ1-2 TRBV7-2 TGTGCCAGCAGCTTAGCCGCGGGGGGTAACTATGGCTACACCTTC CASSLAAGGNYGYTF
many . TRBJ1-1 TRBV7-2 TGTGCCAGCAGCTTTGGTCGGAACACTGAAGCTTTCTTT CASSFGRNTEAFF
many TRBD2 TRBJ2-3 TRBV5-1 TGCGCCAGCAGCCCGGGACTAGCTAGCACAGATACGCAGTATTTT CASSPGLASTDTQYF
few TRBD2 TRBJ2-3 TRBV4-3 TGCGCCAGCAGCCAAGATCTTCGCGGGAGGGTAGATACGCAGTATTTT CASSQDLRGRVDTQYF
. . TRBJ2-5 TRBV30 TGTGCCTGGTGTCGTCCAGGGTCTCAAGAGACCCAGTACTTC CAWCRPGSQETQYF
. . TRBJ2-5 TRBV30 TGTGCCTGGAGTGTAGTCTTAAATTTGCCCTTGGGGGAGACCCAGTACTTC CAWSVVLNLPLGETQYF
few . TRBJ1-2 TRBV19 TGTGCCAGTAGTCGGGGAAACTATGGCTACACCTTC CASSRGNYGYTF
. TRBD2 TRBJ2-1 TRBV7-3 TGTGCCAGCAGCTTAAGGGGGGAGGGCCGGGTTGAGCAGTTCTTC CASSLRGEGRVEQFF
few TRBD1 TRBJ1-6 TRBV20-1 TGCAGTGCTAGGAGGGCAGGGGGCGTTGATAATTCACCCCTCCACTTT CSARRAGGVDNSPLHF
. TRBD2 TRBJ2-2 TRBV20-1 TGCAGTGCTAGACGCCTAGGGACTAGCGGGGGGGCCGGCACCGGGGAGCTGTTTTTT CSARRLGTSGGAGTGELFF
. TRBD2 TRBJ2-5 TRBV7-2 TGTGCCAGCAGCTTCCTCGTCACTAGCGGGACCGGGGAGACCCAGTACTTC CASSFLVTSGTGETQYF
. . TRBJ1-1 TRBV6-6 TGTGCCAGCAGTTACCGGGACAACCTGGAAGCTTTCTTT CASSYRDNLEAFF
. TRBD1 TRBJ2-7 TRBV20-1 TGCAGTGTTGACGGACAGGACTTTTACGAGCAGTACTTC CSVDGQDFYEQYF
. . TRBJ1-5 TRBV12-3/TRBV12-4 TGTGCCAGCAGCCCAGGGGTGTTTCAGCCCCAGCATTTT CASSPGVFQPQHF
few . TRBJ1-1 TRBV18 TGTGCCAGCTCACCCCGAGATACTACTGAAGCTTTCTTT CASSPRDTTEAFF
few . TRBJ1-1 TRBV6-2/TRBV6-3 TGTGCCAGCAGTAAACTACCCCCGCGATCAGGGGCCTCCACTGAAGCTTTCTTT CASSKLPPRSGASTEAFF
. . TRBJ2-3 TRBV20-1 TGCAGTGCTAGAGGTTTAGGTCTGGGACCCACAGATACGCAGTATTTT CSARGLGLGPTDTQYF
. TRBD2 TRBJ2-1 TRBV5-6 TGTGCCAGCAGAAAGGGACTAGCGGCCTACAATGAGCAGTTCTTC CASRKGLAAYNEQFF
few TRBD2 TRBJ2-7 TRBV3-1 TGTGCCAGCAGCCAAGGCAGCGGGACCTACGAGCAGTACTTC CASSQGSGTYEQYF
. . TRBJ2-6 TRBV14 TGTGCCAGCAGCCAAGTGGCCCCAGGGCCCGGGGCCAACGTCCTGACTTTC CASSQVAPGPGANVLTF
. . TRBJ2-7 TRBV7-9 TGTGCCAGCAGCTTAGAGGGCCTTCGCTACGAGCAGTACTTC CASSLEGLRYEQYF
. TRBD1 TRBJ2-3 TRBV7-8 TGTGCCAGCATCATGACAGGGGGCACAGATACGCAGTATTTT CASIMTGGTDTQYF
few TRBD2 TRBJ2-7 TRBV20-1 TGCAGTGCTAGAGATCTACTAGCGGAATACGAGCAGTACTTC CSARDLLAEYEQYF
few . TRBJ2-1 TRBV9 TGTGCCAGCAGCGCGCTTAGCTTTGCGATTACGACTGAGCAGTTCTTC CASSALSFAITTEQFF
few . TRBJ2-1 TRBV7-8 TGTGCCAGCAGCTTAGGCGAGCGCCAGGGGAATGAGCAGTTCTTC CASSLGERQGNEQFF
. TRBD2 TRBJ2-5 TRBV28 TGTGCCAGCAGTCAGCGGGGGGGCCTCCAAGAGACCCAGTACTTC CASSQRGGLQETQYF
. TRBD1 TRBJ2-7 TRBV27 TGTGCCAGCAGTTTATTCAGGGGGCTCGAGCAGTACTTC CASSLFRGLEQYF
. . TRBJ2-6 TRBV29-1 TGCAGCGTTGCAGGGAGCTCTGGGGCCAACGTCCTGACTTTC CSVAGSSGANVLTF
. TRBD1 TRBJ2-4 TRBV4-2 TGTGCCAGCAGCCAACCTACAGGGGGCAAGGGCAAAAACATTCAGTACTTC CASSQPTGGKGKNIQYF
few . TRBJ2-3 TRBV20-1 TGCAGTGCTAGAACAGGGATAAGCACAGATACGCAGTATTTT CSARTGISTDTQYF
few . TRBJ2-3 TRBV5-1 TGCGCCAGCAGGTGGGGGAGCACAGATACGCAGTATTTT CASRWGSTDTQYF
. . TRBJ1-5 TRBV27 TGTGCCAGCAGTTTGAGGAGGGGCCAGCCCCAGCATTTT CASSLRRGQPQHF
. . TRBJ2-2 TRBV24-1 TGTGCCACCAGTGTTAGCGTCACCGGGGAGCTGTTTTTT CATSVSVTGELFF
. TRBD1 TRBJ2-1 TRBV4-3 TGCGCCAGCAGCCAAGATCAACAGGGGCCATACAATGAGCAGTTCTTC CASSQDQQGPYNEQFF
. . TRBJ2-5 TRBV28 TGTGCCAGCAGCGCACCTCGTCCTAGCCAAGAGACCCAGTACTTC CASSAPRPSQETQYF
. . TRBJ1-1 TRBV6-1 TGTGCCAGCAGGGGTCAGAGTTCCACTGAAGCTTTCTTT CASRGQSSTEAFF
. TRBD1 TRBJ2-3 TRBV11-1 TGTGCCAGCAGCTTCTACAGGGGAGAGACGCAGTATTTT CASSFYRGETQYF
. . TRBJ2-3 TRBV5-1 TGCGCCAGCAGCTCGACTTCCGCTGGACGCGCGCGTGAACAGTATACGCAGTATTTT CASSSTSAGRAREQYTQYF
few TRBD2 TRBJ2-1 TRBV5-6 TGTGCCAGCAGCCCCGGAGCTAGCGGGGATGTCGGGCAGTTCTTC CASSPGASGDVGQFF
. TRBD2 TRBJ2-1 TRBV20-1 TGCAGTGCTAAAGCGGGAGTAGGATATGAGCAGTTCTTC CSAKAGVGYEQFF